A single sample is the source of the 32 T cell receptor beta chains below, sequenced in a study of blood T cell repertoires in COVID-19. The method was immunoSEQ multiplex PCR; TCRdb's version includes in-frame clones alone and lacks a portion of them. The table has hundreds of thousands of clones, 88% seen once. Sequenced sample: peripheral blood. The receptor source for this set is a woman aged 65 to 85 with COVID-19, enrolled during active disease.

The table lists this clone with a count of one. This chain uses TRBV23-1 with TRBJ1-5; 8 positions match TRBD1. TRBV23-1 is labeled an ORF, and its function is uncertain. CDR3 length: 16 amino acids. The ends lost 4 bases at V and 4 bases at J; junction bases unmatched: 9. The CDR3 bases are TGCGCCAGCAGTCCCAACCGGGACAGGTCAAATCAGCCCCAGCATTTT. Encoded protein: CASSPNRDRSNQPQHF.

V and J are TRBV7-2 and TRBJ2-2; TRBD1 agrees at 7 bases. The CDR3 covers 14 residues. V lost 2 bases and J lost 8; bases outside the gene matches: 5. In germline, CDR1 is SGHTA, CDR2 FQGNSA. CDR3 nucleotides: TGTGCCAGCAGCTTAAGCTGGACAGGAGGGGAGCTGTTTTTT. Translated: CASSLSWTGGELFF.

The chain is built from TRBV19 and TRBJ1-2; D is perhaps TRBD1 (6 bases). The V end was cut by 7 bases, the J end by 0 bases, with 15 bases between. Germline V gene sequence: CDR1 LNHDA, CDR2 SQIVND (reference sequence). CDR3 size: 15 residues. The CDR3, as DNA: TGTGCCAGTAAATATCGGGACACGGCTAACTATGGCTACACCTTC. Translated, it gives CASKYRDTANYGYTF.

V gene TRBV13 combines with J gene TRBJ1-2, with D maybe TRBD1 (5 bases). The CDR3 totals 12 residues. V lost 0 bases to trimming and J lost 6 bases, with 5 bases between them. Looked up from germline, CDR1 is PRHDT and CDR2 is FYEKMQ (reference sequence). CDR3 in DNA: TGTGCCAGCAGCTTAGGAGGGGATGGCTACACCTTC. It is translated as CASSLGGDGYTF.

V is TRBV12-3 or TRBV12-4 and J is TRBJ1-2; weak D call: TRBD1 (6 bases). V was trimmed by 5 bases and J by 5 bases, leaving 12 bases between them. This CDR3 region has 13 residues. The CDR3 reads CASSTTGLYGYTF. DNA for the CDR3: TGTGCCAGCAGTACTACAGGGTTATATGGCTACACCTTC.

The chain employs TRBV15 and TRBJ2-2, with 7 bases lining up with TRBD1. Germline CDR1 and CDR2: LNHNV and YYDKDF (reference sequence). The CDR3 is 15 amino acids. V gave up 3 bases and J gave up 0 bases; unmatched junction bases: 1. The CDR3 region is CATSRDRSNTGELFF. The CDR3 nucleotides are TGTGCCACCAGCAGGGACAGGTCGAACACCGGGGAGCTGTTTTTT.

This clone was observed once. This chain links TRBV30 with TRBJ2-3, with 9 bases that match TRBD1. Germline V CDR1 and CDR2: GTSNPN, SVGIG (reference sequence). V lost 2 bases to trimming and J lost 2 bases; unmatched junction nucleotides: 2. The CDR3 spans 14 residues. DNA for the CDR3: TGTGCCTGGAGTCGGGACAGGGACACAGATACGCAGTATTTT. Its protein is CAWSRDRDTDTQYF.

The chain joins TRBV25-1 to TRBJ1-2, with TRBD1 as a possible D gene (5 bases). CDR1 and CDR2 (germline): MGHDK, SYGVNS. Trimming removed 4 bases at V and 6 bases at J, with 6 bases between. The CDR3 contains 11 residues. In nucleotides, the CDR3 is TGTGCCAGCAGTGGGGGCCATGGCTACACCTTC. Protein sequence: CASSGGHGYTF.

CDR3 residues: CASSFDSSYNEQFF. CDR3 DNA sequence: TGTGCCAGCAGCTTTGACAGCTCCTACAATGAGCAGTTCTTC. The genes are TRBV7-8 and TRBJ2-1, with D possibly matching TRBD1 (5 bases). CDR1 is SGHVS and CDR2 is FQNEAQ in the germline V gene. Trimming stripped 3 bases from V and 0 bases from J, with 6 bases between. The CDR3 is 14 amino acids. The entire variable domain, with the rest obtained from reference TRBV7-8 and TRBJ2-1, is as follows: GAGVSQSPRYKVAKRGQDVALRCDPISGHVSLFWYQQALGQGPEFLTYFQNEAQLDKSGLPSDRFFAERPEGSVSTLKIQRTQQEDSAVYLCASSFDSSYNEQFFGPGTRLTVL.

The sample holds one count of this clone. The chain is built from TRBV4-1 and TRBJ1-1, with D tentatively TRBD1 (6 bases). Per the germline V gene, CDR1 is MGHRA and CDR2 is YSYEKL. CDR3 length equals 17 residues. Trimming removed 1 base from V and 1 base from J, with 16 bases in between. Here the CDR3 DNA reads TGCGCCAGCAGCCAAGCTCAAATCCGGACAGCGAACACTGAAGCTTTCTTT. Its protein product is CASSQAQIRTANTEAFF.

V gene TRBV5-4 combines with J gene TRBJ2-5; tentatively, D is TRBD2 (7 bases). Deletions cut 7 bases from V and 1 base from J, with 17 bases between. This CDR3 is built from 15 residues. Germline V gives CDR1 SGHNT, CDR2 YYREEE (reference sequence). CDR3 in DNA: TGTGCCAGCTCTGTAGGGGGGACTACCCAAGAGACCCAGTACTTC. Translated: CASSVGGTTQETQYF.

The chain links TRBV3-1 (or the pseudogene TRBV3-2) to TRBJ2-5, with 13 positions matching TRBD2. CDR1 is LGHDT, CDR2 YNNKEL, per germline (reference sequence). CDR3 size: 16 residues. The trim removed 8 bases at V and 9 bases at J, leaving 15 bases unmatched. CDR3 DNA sequence: TGTGCCAGCGGAAGCACTAGCGGGGGGGCCTGGTTGGCCCAGTACTTC. Amino acid sequence: CASGSTSGGAWLAQYF.

The CDR3 DNA follows: TGTGCCAGCAGTGAAAGGCAGGGGGCTCGTGGCAATCAGCCCCAGCATTTT. Translation: CASSERQGARGNQPQHF. V gene TRBV6-1 combines with J gene TRBJ1-5; TRBD1 matches 8 bases. This CDR3 has 17 residues. Trimming at V came to 2 bases and at J to 2 bases, leaving 8 bases not matched to a gene. Germline CDR1 reads MNHNS; CDR2 reads SASEGT.

The CDR3 is CASSLRGISYEQYF. As DNA, the CDR3 is TGCGCCAGCAGCTTGAGAGGGATAAGCTACGAGCAGTACTTC. The chain carries TRBV5-1 and TRBJ2-7; D is perhaps TRBD2 (5 bases). CDR3 length equals 14 residues. The V gene lost 1 base and the J gene lost 3 bases, with 11 bases spanning the gap. Per germline, CDR1 SGHRS and CDR2 YFSETQ.

The chain joins TRBV6-1 to TRBJ1-2; 7 positions match TRBD1. This CDR3 spans 14 amino acids. Germline assignment: CDR1 MNHNS and CDR2 SASEGT. J lost 8 bases, V lost 6 bases, and 12 bases had no gene match. The CDR3 sequence is CASSITGATGGYTF. The CDR3 DNA sequence: TGTGCCAGCAGCATAACAGGGGCCACGGGGGGCTACACCTTC.

The chain combines TRBV5-1 with TRBJ1-2; 10 bases align to TRBD1. The CDR3 sequence is 16 residues long. CDR1 is SGHRS, CDR2 YFSETQ, per germline. V was clipped by 0 bases and J by 2 bases; unmatched bases: 4. In nucleotides, the CDR3 is TGCGCCAGCAGCTTGGGGATGACAGGGGGCAACTATGGCTACACCTTC. Amino acids: CASSLGMTGGNYGYTF.

The chain recombines TRBV27 with TRBJ2-3; D is uncertain. There are 15 residues in the CDR3. Germline CDR1 reads MNHEY; CDR2 reads SMNVEV (reference sequence). V dropped 1 base and J dropped 1 base, with 9 bases sitting between them. The CDR3 reads CASSLWAGRTDTQYF. The CDR3 nucleotides read TGTGCCAGCAGTTTATGGGCAGGCCGCACAGATACGCAGTATTTT.

This rearrangement joins TRBV3-1 (or the pseudogene TRBV3-2) to TRBJ1-1, with 7 bases identical to TRBD1. The CDR3 is 14 residues long. Germline CDR1 LGHDT, CDR2 YNNKEL (reference sequence). V gave up 8 bases and J gave up 0 bases; unmatched junction bases: 6. DNA for the CDR3: TGTGCCAGCCGAAACAGGGGAGTGAACACTGAAGCTTTCTTT. Amino acids: CASRNRGVNTEAFF.

The rearrangement links TRBV6-6 to TRBJ1-2; TRBD1 might be the D (5 bases). The germline V gene encodes CDR1 MNHNY and CDR2 SVGAGI (reference sequence). The CDR3 has 13 residues. V lost 0 bases and J 6 bases, leaving 8 bases between the germline ends. CDR3 residues: CASSYSGADGYTF. In DNA, the CDR3 is TGTGCCAGCAGTTACTCAGGGGCCGATGGCTACACCTTC.

This chain joins TRBV18 and TRBJ2-5, with 10 bases lining up with TRBD2. The CDR3 runs 15 residues. Germline CDR1 and CDR2: KGHSH and LQKENI. V trimming: 3 bases; J trimming: 6 bases; junction bases outside the gene matches: 7. CDR3 in amino acids: CASSPLSGGQQTQYF. CDR3 DNA sequence: TGTGCCAGCTCACCTCTTAGCGGGGGGCAACAGACCCAGTACTTC.

The table lists this clone with a few counts. The rearrangement joins TRBV19 to TRBJ1-1; 8 bases are a match to TRBD1. The CDR3 covers 15 residues. The V gene's germline CDR1 is LNHDA and CDR2 SQIVND (reference sequence). V gave up 6 bases and J gave up 3 bases; unmatched junction bases: 9. CDR3 in amino acids: CASRPLQGADTEAFF. CDR3 DNA sequence: TGTGCCAGTAGACCCCTCCAGGGGGCGGACACTGAAGCTTTCTTT.

This clone occurred once. V is TRBV7-8 and J is TRBJ2-1, with TRBD2 matching over 10 bases. The J segment lost 0 bases and the V segment lost 5 bases, leaving 13 bases of the junction unmatched. The CDR3 is 19 amino acids. The germline V gene encodes CDR1 SGHVS and CDR2 FQNEAQ. CDR3 protein: CASSPYGLAATGSYNEQFF. The CDR3 bases are TGTGCCAGCAGCCCCTACGGACTAGCGGCTACTGGCTCCTACAATGAGCAGTTCTTC. The variable domain in full, completed from reference TRBV7-8 and TRBJ2-1, reads GAGVSQSPRYKVAKRGQDVALRCDPISGHVSLFWYQQALGQGPEFLTYFQNEAQLDKSGLPSDRFFAERPEGSVSTLKIQRTQQEDSAVYLCASSPYGLAATGSYNEQFFGPGTRLTVL.

The chain joins TRBV9 to TRBJ2-5; 7 nucleotides agree with TRBD1. The germline CDR1 and CDR2 sequences are SGDLS and YYNGEE. CDR3 length equals 13 residues. The V and J ends lost 3 bases and 4 bases, in that order; junction bases with no gene match: 3. DNA of the CDR3: TGTGCCAGCAGCGAAACAGGGGTAGAGACCCAGTACTTC. This sequence encodes CASSETGVETQYF.

The V gene is TRBV12-5, the J gene TRBJ1-3, with a weak D call TRBD1 (5 bases). The V gene's germline CDR1 is LGHNT and CDR2 FRNRAP. This CDR3 is 14 amino acids long. V was clipped by 4 bases and J by 8 bases, with 15 bases between them. The CDR3 is CASGSINRPDTIYF. The DNA for the CDR3 is TGTGCTAGTGGTTCGATAAACAGGCCTGACACCATATATTTT. Looking up the rest from reference TRBV12-5 and TRBJ1-3 gives the full variable domain: DARVTQTPRHKVTEMGQEVTMRCQPILGHNTVFWYRQTMMQGLELLAYFRNRAPLDDSGMPKDRFSAEMPDATLATLKIQPSEPRDSAVYFCASGSINRPDTIYFGEGSWLTVV.

J is TRBJ1-1 and V is TRBV19; D is undetermined. Germline values: CDR1 LNHDA, CDR2 SQIVND (reference sequence). V was shortened by 3 bases and J by 1 base, with 6 bases between the two germline ends. The CDR3 has 13 amino acids. As DNA, the CDR3 is TGTGCCAGTAGTATGGAGGGGAACACTGAAGCTTTCTTT. Translation gives CASSMEGNTEAFF.

The rearrangement uses TRBV5-3 and TRBJ1-6; 7 nucleotides line up with TRBD1. Being an ORF, TRBV5-3 has a function that is uncertain. CDR3 length: 15 amino acids. V lost 5 bases to trimming and J lost 7 bases; unmatched junction nucleotides: 9. Here the CDR3 reads CARRAGTEFNSPLHF. CDR3 nucleotides: TGTGCCAGAAGGGCGGGGACAGAGTTCAATTCACCCCTCCACTTT.

J is TRBJ2-1 and V is TRBV7-3, with 10 bases that match TRBD1. The CDR3 length is 15 residues. Germline V CDR1 and CDR2: SGHTA, FQGTGA. Trimming removed 4 bases from V and 9 bases from J; junction bases left unmatched: 9. Here the CDR3 DNA reads TGTGCCAGCAGCTCAATGGGACAGGGGAGTCGTGAGCAGTTCTTC. Translation gives CASSSMGQGSREQFF.

V is TRBV19 and J is TRBJ2-7; D not resolved. The CDR3 length is 11 residues. Trimming took off 3 bases at V and 7 bases at J, with 7 bases between the two ends. CDR1 and CDR2 (germline): LNHDA, SQIVND (reference sequence). The CDR3 here is CASSILLEQYF. CDR3 DNA: TGTGCCAGTAGTATCCTTCTGGAGCAGTACTTC.

The chain joins TRBV25-1 to TRBJ1-1, with 10 bases matching TRBD1. Germline-derived CDR1 and CDR2 are MGHDK and SYGVNS. J lost 0 bases, V lost 2 bases, and 6 bases had no gene match. The CDR3 consists of 17 residues. The CDR3 reads CASSEDGQGVVNTEAFF. The CDR3 DNA sequence: TGTGCCAGCAGTGAAGATGGACAGGGGGTGGTGAACACTGAAGCTTTCTTT. Combining the CDR3 with reference TRBV25-1 and TRBJ1-1 gives the whole variable domain EADIYQTPRYLVIGTGKKITLECSQTMGHDKMYWYQQDPGMELHLIHYSYGVNSTEKGDLSSESTVSRIRTEHFPLTLESARPSHTSQYLCASSEDGQGVVNTEAFFGQGTRLTVV.

The V gene is TRBV9, the J gene TRBJ1-1; tentative D call: TRBD1 (5 bases). Germline CDR1 SGDLS, CDR2 YYNGEE. CDR3 size: 14 residues. The germline V and J ends were trimmed by 4 bases and 1 base, with 11 bases remaining between them. CDR3 residues: CASSIKGQNTEAFF. The CDR3 DNA follows: TGTGCCAGCAGCATTAAAGGACAGAACACTGAAGCTTTCTTT. The full variable domain, completed using reference TRBV9 and TRBJ1-1, is DSGVTQTPKHLITATGQRVTLRCSPRSGDLSVYWYQQSLDQGLQFLIQYYNGEERAKGNILERFSAQQFPDLHSELNLSSLELGDSALYFCASSIKGQNTEAFFGQGTRLTVV.

The genes are TRBV6-1 and TRBJ2-5, with D possibly matching TRBD2 (6 bases). Germline CDR1 reads MNHNS; CDR2 reads SASEGT. V was cut by 1 base and J by 1 base, with 16 bases left in between. This CDR3 has 17 amino acids. The CDR3 loop reads CASSEDWRGGIQETQYF. The DNA of the CDR3 is TGTGCCAGCAGTGAAGATTGGAGGGGCGGGATCCAAGAGACCCAGTACTTC.

J is TRBJ1-2 and V is TRBV3-1 (or the pseudogene TRBV3-2); D perhaps matches TRBD1 (6 bases). CDR1 LGHDT and CDR2 YNNKEL come from the germline V gene (reference sequence). V lost 3 bases and J 3 bases, leaving 20 bases between the germline ends. The CDR3 contains 17 residues. CDR3 protein: CASSQIGHREYDYGYTF. CDR3 coding DNA: TGTGCCAGCAGCCAGATTGGCCACAGGGAGTATGACTATGGCTACACCTTC.